This entry is about one T cell receptor beta chain. Its specificity is not known. The V gene's germline CDR1 is LNHDA and CDR2 SQIVND (reference sequence). Between the trimmed V and J ends, which lost 5 bases and 0 bases, there was a span of 11 bases. This CDR3 is built from 16 residues. This record belongs to a study of T cell responses to AZD1222 COVID-19 vaccine. Study-wide results and caveats: Regions 160-218 and 743-854 dominated among vaccine-associated CD4 TCRs spanning spike. Donors skewed white British and female; clonal diversity was possibly underestimated.

Measured with immunoSEQ multiplex PCR; TCRdb has only the in-frame clones, and not every one. The sample carries 130,000 or so clones, about 89% recorded once. The sequenced sample was peripheral blood, obtained on day 0 of MenACWY control vaccination. This clonotype originated in an adult in good health. J is TRBJ2-6 and V is TRBV19; no clear D gene. The CDR3 loop reads CASSVFPDSGANVLTF. The CDR3 DNA reads as TGTGCCAGTAGTGTTTTTCCGGACTCTGGGGCCAACGTCCTGACTTTC.